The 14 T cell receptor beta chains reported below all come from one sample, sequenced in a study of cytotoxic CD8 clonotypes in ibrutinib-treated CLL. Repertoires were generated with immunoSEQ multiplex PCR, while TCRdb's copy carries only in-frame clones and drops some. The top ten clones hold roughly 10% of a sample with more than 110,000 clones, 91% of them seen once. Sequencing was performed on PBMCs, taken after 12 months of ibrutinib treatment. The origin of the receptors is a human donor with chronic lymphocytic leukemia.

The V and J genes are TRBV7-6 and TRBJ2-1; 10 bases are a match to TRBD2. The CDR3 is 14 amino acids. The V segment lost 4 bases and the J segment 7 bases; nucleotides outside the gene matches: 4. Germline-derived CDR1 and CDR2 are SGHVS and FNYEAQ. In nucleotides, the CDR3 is TGTGCCAGCAGCTCTAGCGGGAGTTTTAATGAGCAGTTCTTC. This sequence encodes CASSSSGSFNEQFF. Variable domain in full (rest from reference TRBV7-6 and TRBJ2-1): GAGVSQSPRYKVTKRGQDVALRCDPISGHVSLYWYRQALGQGPEFLTYFNYEAQQDKSGLPNDRFSAERPEGSISTLTIQRTEQRDSAMYRCASSSSGSFNEQFFGPGTRLTVL.

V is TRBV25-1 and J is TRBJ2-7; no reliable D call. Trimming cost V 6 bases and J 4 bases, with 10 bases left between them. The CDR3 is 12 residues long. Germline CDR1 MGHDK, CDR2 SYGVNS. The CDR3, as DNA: TGTGCCAGCAGCCTAAATGGGTACGAGCAGTACTTC. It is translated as CASSLNGYEQYF.

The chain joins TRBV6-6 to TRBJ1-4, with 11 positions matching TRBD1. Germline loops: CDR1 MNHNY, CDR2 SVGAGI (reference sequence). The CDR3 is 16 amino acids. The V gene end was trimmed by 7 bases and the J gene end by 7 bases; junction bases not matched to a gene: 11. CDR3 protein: CASTDQDRGPGEKLFF. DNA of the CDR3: TGTGCCAGCACCGATCAGGACAGGGGGCCGGGTGAAAAACTGTTTTTT.

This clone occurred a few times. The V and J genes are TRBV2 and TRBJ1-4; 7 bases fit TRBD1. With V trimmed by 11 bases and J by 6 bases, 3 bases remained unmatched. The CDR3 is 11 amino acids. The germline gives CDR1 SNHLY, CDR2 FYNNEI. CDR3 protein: CACGQDEKLFF. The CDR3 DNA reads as TGTGCCTGCGGACAGGATGAAAAACTGTTTTTT.

Written as DNA, the CDR3 is TGTGCCAGCAGCTTACAGGGCGGAGGGGTAGAGACCCAGTACTTC. It is translated as CASSLQGGGVETQYF. The rearrangement joins TRBV7-2 to TRBJ2-5, with D tentatively TRBD2 (6 bases). From germline, CDR1 is SGHTA and CDR2 FQGNSA. V dropped 2 bases and J dropped 4 bases, with 14 bases sitting between them. This CDR3 is 15 amino acids long.

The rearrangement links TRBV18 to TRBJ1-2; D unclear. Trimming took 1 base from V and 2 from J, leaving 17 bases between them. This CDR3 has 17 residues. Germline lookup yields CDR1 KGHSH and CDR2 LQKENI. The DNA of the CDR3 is TGTGCCAGCTCACCACAGGCGACAAGGTCCGCCAACTATGGCTACACCTTC. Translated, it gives CASSPQATRSANYGYTF.

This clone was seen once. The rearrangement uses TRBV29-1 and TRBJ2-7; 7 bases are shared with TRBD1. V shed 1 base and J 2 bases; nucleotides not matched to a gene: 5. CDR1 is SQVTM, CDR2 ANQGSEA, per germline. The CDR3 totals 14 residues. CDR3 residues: CSVEVGTETYEQYF. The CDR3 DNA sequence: TGCAGCGTTGAAGTGGGGACAGAGACCTACGAGCAGTACTTC.

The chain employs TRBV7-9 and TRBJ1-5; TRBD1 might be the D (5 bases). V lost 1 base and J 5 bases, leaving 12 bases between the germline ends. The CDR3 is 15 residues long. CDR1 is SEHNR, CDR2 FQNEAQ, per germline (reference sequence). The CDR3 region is CASSLDAQGYQPQHF. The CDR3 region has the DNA TGTGCCAGCAGCTTAGATGCGCAGGGTTATCAGCCCCAGCATTTT.

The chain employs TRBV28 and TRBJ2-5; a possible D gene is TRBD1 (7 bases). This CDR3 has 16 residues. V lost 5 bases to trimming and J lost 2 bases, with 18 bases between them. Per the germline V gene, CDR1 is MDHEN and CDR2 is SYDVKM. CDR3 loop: CASSLFDAGQQETQYF. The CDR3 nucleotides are TGTGCCAGCAGTCTCTTTGATGCGGGACAGCAAGAGACCCAGTACTTC.

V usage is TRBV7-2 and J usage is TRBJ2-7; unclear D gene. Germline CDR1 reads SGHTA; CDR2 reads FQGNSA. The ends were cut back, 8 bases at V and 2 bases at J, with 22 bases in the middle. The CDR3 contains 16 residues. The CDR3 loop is CASGPPPVGPTYEQYF. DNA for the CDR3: TGTGCCAGCGGACCCCCCCCCGTCGGGCCCACCTACGAGCAGTACTTC.

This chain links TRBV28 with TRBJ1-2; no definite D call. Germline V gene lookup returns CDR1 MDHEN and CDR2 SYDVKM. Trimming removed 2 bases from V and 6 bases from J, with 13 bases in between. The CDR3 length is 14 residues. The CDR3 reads CASSLLVSVDGYTF. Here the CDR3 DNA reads TGTGCCAGCAGTTTACTCGTCTCTGTAGATGGCTACACCTTC.

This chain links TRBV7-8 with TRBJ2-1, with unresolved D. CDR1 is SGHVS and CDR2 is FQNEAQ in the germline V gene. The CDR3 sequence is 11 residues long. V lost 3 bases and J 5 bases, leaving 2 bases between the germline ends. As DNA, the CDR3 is TGTGCCAGCAGCTTTGACAATGAGCAGTTCTTC. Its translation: CASSFDNEQFF.

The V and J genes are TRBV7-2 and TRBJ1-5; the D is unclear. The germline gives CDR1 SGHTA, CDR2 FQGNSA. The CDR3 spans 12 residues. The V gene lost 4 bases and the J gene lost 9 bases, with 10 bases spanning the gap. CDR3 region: CASSSAEGPQHF. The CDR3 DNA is TGTGCCAGCAGCTCCGCCGAGGGGCCCCAGCATTTT.

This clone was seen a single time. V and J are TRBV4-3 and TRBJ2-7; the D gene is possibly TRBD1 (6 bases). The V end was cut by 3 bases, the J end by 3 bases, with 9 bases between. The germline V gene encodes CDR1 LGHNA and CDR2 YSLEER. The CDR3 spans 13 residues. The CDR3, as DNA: TGCGCCAGCAGCCACAACAGGGTCTACGAGCAGTACTTC. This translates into CASSHNRVYEQYF.